The T cell receptor (beta chain) described here comes from a study of blood T cell repertoires in COVID-19. In the study's own analysis: Estimates of nucleated cell counts were drawn from the amplification of reference gene primers. The method was immunoSEQ multiplex PCR; TCRdb's version includes in-frame clones alone and lacks a portion of them. V and J calls and clone size follow that table, whereas D and trimming were derived from the DNA. Seen here are 90,000 or so clones, over 70% observed once, and the top ten hold 20% to 30%. Sequencing input: peripheral blood. The sequence was obtained from an elderly man with active or convalescent COVID-19.

The CDR3 DNA reads TGTGCCAGTAGTATGCAGGGGATCGATGGCTACACCTTC. Its protein is CASSMQGIDGYTF. The chain uses TRBV19 and TRBJ1-2, with a possible D match to TRBD1 (6 bases). V was shortened by 3 bases and J by 6 bases, with 11 bases between the two germline ends. Per germline, CDR1 LNHDA and CDR2 SQIVND (reference sequence). This CDR3 region has 13 residues.